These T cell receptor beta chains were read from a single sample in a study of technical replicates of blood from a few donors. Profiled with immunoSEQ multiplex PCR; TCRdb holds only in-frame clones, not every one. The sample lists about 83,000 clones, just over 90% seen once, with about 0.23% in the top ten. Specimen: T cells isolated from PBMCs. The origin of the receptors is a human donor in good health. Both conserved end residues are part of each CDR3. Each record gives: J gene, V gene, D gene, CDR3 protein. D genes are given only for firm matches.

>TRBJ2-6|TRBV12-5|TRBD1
CASGLVLSGQVFGGANVLTF
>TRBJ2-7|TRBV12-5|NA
CASGFVGFDLGTTGLNPYEQYF
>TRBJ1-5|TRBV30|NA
CAWSAGYQPQHF
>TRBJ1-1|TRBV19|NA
CASSQTSGSTEAFF
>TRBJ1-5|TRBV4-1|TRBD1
CASSQPGTGSNQPQHF
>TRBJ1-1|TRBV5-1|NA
CASSLALPGGYTEAFF
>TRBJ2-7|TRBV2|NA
CASTLPLWYEQYF
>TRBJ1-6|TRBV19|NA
CASSKLGDGSSYNSPLHF
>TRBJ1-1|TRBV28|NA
CASSLRRTEAFF
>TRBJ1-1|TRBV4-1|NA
CASSQKEGAMNTEAFF
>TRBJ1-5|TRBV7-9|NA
CASSWGSNQPQHF
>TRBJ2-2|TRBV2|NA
CASTRGQNPTGELFF
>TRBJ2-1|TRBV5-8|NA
CASSLGRVNEQFF
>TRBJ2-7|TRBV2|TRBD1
CASTPRGLYEQYF
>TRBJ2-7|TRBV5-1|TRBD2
CASTGGMERFYEQYF
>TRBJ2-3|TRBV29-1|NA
CSAHLPSTDTQYF
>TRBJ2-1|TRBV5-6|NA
CASIPRALNEQFF
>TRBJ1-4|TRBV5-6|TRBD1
CASSSGTVGEKLFF
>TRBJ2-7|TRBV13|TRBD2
CASSLAGGKTYEQYF
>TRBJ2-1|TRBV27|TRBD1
CASSSLEDRAGYNEQFF
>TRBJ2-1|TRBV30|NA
CAWSDTSSLYNEQFF
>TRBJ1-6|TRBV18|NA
CASSPMESVNSPLHF
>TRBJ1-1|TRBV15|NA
CATSRDHVLIENTEAFF
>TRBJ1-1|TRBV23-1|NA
CASHVASGTRRGDGDTEAFF